This is a list of T cell receptor beta chains from one sample in a study of shared clonotypes between healthy human individuals. Sequencing was performed with immunoSEQ multiplex PCR; in TCRdb, only in-frame clones are kept and a portion is missing. The table lists over 2 million clones, under 95% of them singletons. The sample was naive CD4+ T cells from PBMCs. The receptor set was obtained from a man between 18 and 35 years old in good health. Some clones in this sample may be carry-over from other donors' samples. Each CDR3 is given with its conserved first and last residue. The D gene is left open where the match is weak. Rows give clone size only sometimes, using once, few, many, or a class for an expanded clone.

V	D	size	J	CDR3	DNA
TRBV18	TRBD2	-	TRBJ2-1	CASSPNSGLVGYNEQFF	TGTGCCAGCTCACCAAACAGCGGACTAGTTGGCTACAATGAGCAGTTCTTC
TRBV9	-	-	TRBJ2-2	CASSVGRGAGNTGELFF	TGTGCCAGCAGCGTAGGGAGAGGGGCCGGGAACACCGGGGAGCTGTTTTTT
TRBV5-8	-	-	TRBJ1-4	CASSPEDEKLFF	TGTGCCAGCAGCCCTGAGGATGAAAAACTGTTTTTT
TRBV5-4	TRBD2	-	TRBJ2-3	CASSTRTRWSDTQYF	TGTGCCAGCAGCACGAGGACTAGATGGTCGGATACGCAGTATTTT
TRBV19	-	-	TRBJ2-3	CAGLGPHTDTQYF	TGTGCCGGTTTGGGGCCGCACACAGATACGCAGTATTTT
TRBV29-1	-	-	TRBJ2-3	CSAGSPTDTQYF	TGCAGCGCCGGGAGCCCCACAGATACGCAGTATTTT
TRBV7-2	-	-	TRBJ2-2	CASSLDLRPDTGELFF	TGTGCCAGCAGCTTAGACCTTCGTCCGGACACCGGGGAGCTGTTTTTT
TRBV5-1	TRBD2	-	TRBJ2-5	CASSSGLAGGSQETQYF	TGCGCCAGCAGCTCTGGACTAGCGGGAGGATCTCAAGAGACCCAGTACTTC
TRBV7-2	-	once	TRBJ2-7	CASSTRTGLRSYEQYF	TGTGCCAGCAGCACCCGCACCGGGTTAAGATCCTACGAGCAGTACTTC
TRBV7-9	-	-	TRBJ2-3	CASSLVPDTQYF	TGTGCCAGCAGCTTAGTCCCAGATACGCAGTATTTT
TRBV7-6	-	-	TRBJ2-5	CASSPLQGTQYF	TGTGCCAGCAGCCCCCTCCAGGGGACCCAGTACTTC